One and the same sample provided the 14 T cell receptor beta chains below, sequenced in a study of shared clonotypes between healthy human individuals. The assay was immunoSEQ multiplex PCR, and TCRdb's table has in-frame clones only and misses some. The sample holds fewer than 200,000 clones, approximately 61% seen once. Specimen: memory CD4+ T cells sorted from blood. Subset given: CD45RA-negative fraction. The receptors derive from a man aged 25-45 years in good health.

A few counts support this clone. The chain uses TRBV5-5 and TRBJ1-5; possible D gene TRBD1, 5 bases. Trimming took 4 bases from V and 7 from J, leaving 12 bases between them. Germline V gene sequence: CDR1 SGHKS, CDR2 YYEKEE (reference sequence). The CDR3 extends over 13 amino acids. In DNA, the CDR3 is TGTGCCAGCAGCCATTCAGGGTTGCAGCCCCAGCATTTT. Encoded protein: CASSHSGLQPQHF.

The chain links TRBV29-1 to TRBJ2-5; D unresolved. This CDR3 comprises 12 residues. Germline assignment: CDR1 SQVTM and CDR2 ANQGSEA. V was cut by 6 bases and J by 4 bases, with 12 bases left in between. The chain's CDR3 is CSVVSLGETQYF. In nucleotides, the CDR3 is TGCAGCGTCGTATCCCTGGGAGAGACCCAGTACTTC.

The V and J genes are TRBV14 and TRBJ1-1; TRBD1 matches 8 bases. J gave up 4 bases and V 0 bases, and 13 bases lay outside the gene matches. The CDR3 loop spans 18 amino acids. Germline V gene data show CDR1 as SGHDN and CDR2 as FVKESK. The CDR3 here is CASSQDSFGQGIATEAFF. The CDR3 DNA sequence: TGTGCCAGCAGCCAAGATTCCTTTGGACAGGGTATAGCCACTGAAGCTTTCTTT.

The V gene is TRBV7-9, the J gene TRBJ2-7; TRBD2 matches at 14 bases. J lost 3 bases, V lost 4 bases, and 11 bases had no gene match. Germline V gene data show CDR1 as SEHNR and CDR2 as FQNEAQ (reference sequence). The CDR3 sequence is 18 residues long. The CDR3 sequence is CASSSRLAGGESGYEQYF. CDR3 bases: TGTGCCAGCAGCTCACGACTAGCGGGAGGGGAGTCAGGCTACGAGCAGTACTTC.

This clone was found a few times. The gene calls are TRBV6-5 and TRBJ1-4; no clear D. V dropped 6 bases and J dropped 0 bases, with 8 bases sitting between them. CDR1 MNHEY and CDR2 SVGAGI come from the germline V gene. The CDR3 extends over 14 amino acids. CDR3 DNA sequence: TGTGCCAGCAGCTTGTCTGCAACTAATGAAAAACTGTTTTTT. It yields the protein CASSLSATNEKLFF.

A single count supports this clone. The rearrangement links TRBV4-1 to TRBJ1-1, with 7 positions matching TRBD1. V lost 3 bases to trimming and J lost 4 bases; unmatched junction nucleotides: 5. The germline V gene encodes CDR1 MGHRA and CDR2 YSYEKL. This CDR3 has 14 residues. CDR3 coding DNA: TGCGCCAGCAGCCAGGAGAGACAGGGCACTGAAGCTTTCTTT. Amino acid sequence: CASSQERQGTEAFF.

The J gene is TRBJ1-1, the V gene TRBV27; D perhaps matches TRBD1 (5 bases). The CDR3 is 14 amino acids. Trimming left V 6 bases short and J 2 bases short, with 13 bases between. From germline, CDR1 is MNHEY and CDR2 SMNVEV (reference sequence). The CDR3 spells CASRLARDNTEAFF. DNA of the CDR3: TGTGCCAGCAGATTGGCCAGGGATAACACTGAAGCTTTCTTT.

V and J are TRBV5-8 and TRBJ2-1; TRBD2 matches 7 bases. Germline loops: CDR1 SGHTS, CDR2 YDEGEE. CDR3 length equals 16 residues. V shed 4 bases, J shed 5 bases, and the junction held 12 bases outside the gene matches. CDR3 protein: CASSPYYRDYNNEQFF. DNA of the CDR3: TGTGCCAGCAGCCCCTACTACCGGGACTACAACAATGAGCAGTTCTTC. Looking up the rest from reference TRBV5-8 and TRBJ2-1 gives the full variable domain: EAGVTQSPTHLIKTRGQQATLRCSPISGHTSVYWYQQALGLGLQFLLWYDEGEERNRGNFPPRFSGRQFPNYSSELNVNALELEDSALYLCASSPYYRDYNNEQFFGPGTRLTVL.

The V call is TRBV20-1, the J call TRBJ2-1, with unresolved D. V was cut by 5 bases and J by 8 bases, with 10 bases left in between. CDR3 length: 11 residues. CDR1 DFQATT and CDR2 SNEGSKA come from the germline V gene (reference sequence). CDR3 region: CSAQPLDEQFF. The DNA for the CDR3 is TGCAGTGCTCAACCCTTGGATGAGCAGTTCTTC.

This clone was seen only a few times. The same CDR3 arises from other DNA sequences in this sample as well. The V and J genes are TRBV18 and TRBJ2-7; 7 bases agree with TRBD1. Per germline, CDR1 KGHSH and CDR2 LQKENI. The length of the CDR3 is 13 residues. V trimming: 6 bases; J trimming: 2 bases; junction bases outside the gene matches: 4. The CDR3 sequence is CASSPGQTYEQYF. The CDR3, as DNA: TGTGCCAGCTCCCCGGGACAGACCTACGAGCAGTACTTC.

The sample holds a few counts of this clone. J is TRBJ2-4 and V is TRBV11-2; 11 bases are a match to TRBD2. Trimming cost V 5 bases and J 9 bases; bases outside gene matches: 6. The CDR3 runs to 14 residues. Per germline, CDR1 SGHAT and CDR2 FQNNGV. CDR3 in amino acids: CASSPLAGDSIQYF. DNA of the CDR3: TGTGCCAGCAGCCCACTAGCGGGAGATAGCATTCAGTACTTC. Complete variable domain (other parts from reference TRBV11-2 and TRBJ2-4): EAGVAQSPRYKIIEKRQSVAFWCNPISGHATLYWYQQILGQGPKLLIQFQNNGVVDDSQLPKDRFSAERLKGVDSTLKIQPAKLEDSAVYLCASSPLAGDSIQYFGAGTRLSVL.

The chain recombines TRBV15 with TRBJ2-1; TRBD2 matches at 9 bases. The CDR3 has 18 residues. Germline V gene data show CDR1 as LNHNV and CDR2 as YYDKDF (reference sequence). The junction had 12 bases not matched to a gene; V was cut back by 1 base and J by 5 bases. CDR3 protein: CATSRATLTSGTHNEQFF. The CDR3 DNA sequence: TGTGCCACCAGCAGAGCCACGCTGACTAGCGGCACACACAATGAGCAGTTCTTC.

V gene TRBV29-1 combines with J gene TRBJ1-1, with D perhaps TRBD1 (5 bases). V was clipped by 6 bases and J by 11 bases, with 25 bases between them. Germline lookup yields CDR1 SQVTM and CDR2 ANQGSEA. The CDR3 covers 14 residues. The CDR3 loop is CSVRVPSVDGLAFF. CDR3 in DNA: TGCAGCGTCAGGGTTCCATCCGTGGATGGTCTTGCTTTCTTT.

This clone was counted between two and nine times. The chain employs TRBV25-1 and TRBJ1-2; D unclear. From germline, CDR1 is MGHDK and CDR2 SYGVNS. CDR3 size: 10 residues. Trimming pared 8 bases from V and 7 bases from J, leaving 8 bases between. DNA of the CDR3: TGTGCCAGCGCCGGGGTTGGCTACACCTTC. Its translation: CASAGVGYTF.